This T cell receptor (beta chain) was recorded in a study of blood T cell repertoires in COVID-19. V was clipped by 4 bases and J by 1 base, with 8 bases between them. Germline assignment: CDR1 SGHRS and CDR2 YFSETQ. This CDR3 contains 13 residues. The method was immunoSEQ multiplex PCR; TCRdb's version includes in-frame clones alone and lacks a portion of them. The data contain tens of thousands of clones, roughly 90% of them singletons. Specimen: peripheral blood. This sequence originates from a human donor in a cohort sampled during active COVID-19. The chain has TRBV5-1 and TRBJ1-1; D not certain. The DNA for the CDR3 is TGCGCCAGCAGCGTCAGGTCGAACACTGAAGCTTTCTTT. Its protein is CASSVRSNTEAFF.